The present T cell receptor beta chain was sequenced within a study of OX40 agonist ivuxolimab in advanced cancers. Describing the broader study: Ivuxolimab was a fully human IgG2 agonistic monoclonal antibody targeting the costimulatory receptor OX40 (CD134). Intravenous ivuxolimab was administered to patients every 2 weeks at six dose levels: 0.01, 0.1, 0.3, 1.5, 3 and 10 mg/kg. Of the roughly 52 dose-escalation patients, hepatocellular carcinoma was present in around 19, melanoma in roughly 15, renal cell carcinoma in 9 and head and neck cancer in 9. A male proportion of about 79% and a mean age of approximately 61 years, ranging from roughly 20 to 80, were recorded for the dose-escalation cohort. Patients were allowed to have had prior anti-PD-1, anti-PD-L1 or anti-CTLA-4 therapy, and approximately 40% of the dose-escalation patients had previously received checkpoint inhibitors. Partial responses occurred in three dose-escalation patients, of whom one had hepatocellular carcinoma and two had cutaneous melanoma. The purpose of peripheral TCRbeta sequencing was to test whether ivuxolimab changed TCR sequence diversity and led to clonal T-cell expansion. The monotherapy dose-escalation portion (N = 52 patients) of the phase I ivuxolimab trial is reported in the paper.

The trial excluded patients who had a history of autoimmune disease or who were on systemic immunosuppression. Peripheral blood for TCR sequencing was drawn from every dose cohort at baseline, at cycle 4 day 1 and at cycle 7 day 1. Samples were obtained from an open-label, multicenter, first-in-human phase I dose-escalation trial of ivuxolimab. Adults with locally advanced or metastatic melanoma, renal cell carcinoma, hepatocellular carcinoma or head and neck squamous cell carcinoma were enrolled in the trial. CD4+ and CD8+ T cells were sorted separately from peripheral blood before TCR sequencing. Turning to this clone: What antigen it recognizes has not been identified. Base qualities were left out, and no much larger clone turns up one base away.

To sequence the TCRbeta CDR3 region, genomic DNA was isolated from the sorted cells. TCRbeta CDR3 regions were sequenced using the immunoSEQ Assay. Entries here come from immuneACCESS through TCRdb and include only in-frame sequences with V and J called. Some clones fail to appear in such tables; in the studies checked, an unresolved V gene covers under half of the shortfall, and the cause of the remainder is unknown. The sample table records approximately 84,000 clones; around 85% of these occur just once. The top ten clonotypes cover around 2% of the sample. The CDR3 sequence holds 13 residues, the cysteine and phenylalanine included. Kept here is only the CDR3 DNA, which spans 39 bases and is read in frame from base 1. V lost 2 bases and J lost 5 bases; the stretch between them is 10 bases long. Per the germline V gene (reference sequence), GTSNPN is the CDR1 and SVGIG is the CDR2. Paper-wide results and their limitations: After ivuxolimab, more expanded clones were found on average in CD8+ T cells than in CD4+ T cells. The antigen specificity of the peripheral T cells that underwent clonal expansion was not determined. Low levels of normalized T-cell clonal expansion were also seen in some patients who did not respond. In the 0.1-3.0 mg/kg groups, partial responders had among the lowest normalized peripheral clonal expansion, particularly in CD8+ T cells. At doses from 0.1 to 3.0 mg/kg, clonal expansion was seen in both CD4+ and CD8+ blood T cells between baseline and week 6.

This chain joins TRBV30 to TRBJ1-5, with a weak D call of TRBD1 (6 bases match). The sequencing used CD4+ or CD8+ T cells sorted from blood, collected in a trial of the OX40 agonist ivuxolimab. This clonotype was obtained from an adult with an advanced solid tumor such as melanoma, head and neck, liver or kidney cancer. The nucleotide sequence is TGTGCCTGGAGTCCACAGGGTCATCAGCCCCAGCATTTT. This encodes CAWSPQGHQPQHF.